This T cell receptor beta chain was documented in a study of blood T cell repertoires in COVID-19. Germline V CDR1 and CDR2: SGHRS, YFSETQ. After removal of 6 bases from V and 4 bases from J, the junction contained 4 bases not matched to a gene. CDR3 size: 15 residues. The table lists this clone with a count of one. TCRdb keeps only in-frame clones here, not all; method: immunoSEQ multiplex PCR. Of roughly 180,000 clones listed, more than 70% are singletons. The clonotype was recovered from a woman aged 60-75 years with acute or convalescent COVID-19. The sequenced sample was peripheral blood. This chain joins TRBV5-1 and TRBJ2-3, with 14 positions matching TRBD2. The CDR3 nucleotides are TGCGCCAGCATCCCGGGACTAGCGGGAGCAGATACGCAGTATTTT. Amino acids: CASIPGLAGADTQYF.